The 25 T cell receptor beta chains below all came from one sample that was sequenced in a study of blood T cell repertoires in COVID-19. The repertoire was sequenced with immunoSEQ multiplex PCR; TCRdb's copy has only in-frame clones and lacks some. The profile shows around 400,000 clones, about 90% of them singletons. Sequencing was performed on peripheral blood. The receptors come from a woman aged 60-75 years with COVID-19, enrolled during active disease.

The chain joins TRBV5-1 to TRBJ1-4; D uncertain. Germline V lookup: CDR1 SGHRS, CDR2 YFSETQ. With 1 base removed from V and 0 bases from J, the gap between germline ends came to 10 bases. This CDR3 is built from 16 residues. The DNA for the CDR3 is TGCGCCAGCAGCTTGTCGGCGGCCGCAACTAATGAAAAACTGTTTTTT. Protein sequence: CASSLSAAATNEKLFF.

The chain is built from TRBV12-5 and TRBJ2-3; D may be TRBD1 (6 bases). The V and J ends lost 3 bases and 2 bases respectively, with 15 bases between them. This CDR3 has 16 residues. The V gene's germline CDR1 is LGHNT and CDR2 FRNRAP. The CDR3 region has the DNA TGTGCTAGTGGTTTTACGGGACACACTAACACAGATACGCAGTATTTT. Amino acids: CASGFTGHTNTDTQYF.

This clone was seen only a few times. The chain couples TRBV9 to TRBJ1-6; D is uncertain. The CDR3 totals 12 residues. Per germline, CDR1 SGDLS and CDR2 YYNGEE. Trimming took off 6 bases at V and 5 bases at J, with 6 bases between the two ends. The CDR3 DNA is TGTGCCAGCAACATCAATAATTCACCCCTCCACTTT. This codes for CASNINNSPLHF.

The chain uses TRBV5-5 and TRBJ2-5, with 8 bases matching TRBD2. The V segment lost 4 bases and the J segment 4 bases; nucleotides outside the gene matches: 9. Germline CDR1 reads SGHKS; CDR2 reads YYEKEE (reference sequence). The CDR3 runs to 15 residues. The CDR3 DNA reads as TGTGCCAGCAGCCGGTCTGCGGGGGGCACAGAGACCCAGTACTTC. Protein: CASSRSAGGTETQYF.

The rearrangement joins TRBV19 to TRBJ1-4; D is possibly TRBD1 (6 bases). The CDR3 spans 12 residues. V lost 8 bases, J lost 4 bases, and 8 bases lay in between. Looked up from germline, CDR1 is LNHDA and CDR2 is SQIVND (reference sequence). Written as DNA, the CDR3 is TGTGCCAGTGGACAGCGTAATGAAAAACTGTTTTTT. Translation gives CASGQRNEKLFF. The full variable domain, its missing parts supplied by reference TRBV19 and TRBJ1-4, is DGGITQSPKYLFRKEGQNVTLSCEQNLNHDAMYWYRQDPGQGLRLIYYSQIVNDFQKGDIAEGYSVSREKKESFPLTVTSAQKNPTAFYLCASGQRNEKLFFGSGTQLSVL.

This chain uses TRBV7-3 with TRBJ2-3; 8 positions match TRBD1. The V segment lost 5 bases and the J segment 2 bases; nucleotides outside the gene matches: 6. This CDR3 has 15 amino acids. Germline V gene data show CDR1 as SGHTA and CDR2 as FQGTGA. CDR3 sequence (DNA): TGTGCCAGCAGCGCGCGGACAGGGACCACAGATACGCAGTATTTT. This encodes CASSARTGTTDTQYF. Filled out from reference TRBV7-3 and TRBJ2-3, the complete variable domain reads GAGVSQTPSNKVTEKGKYVELRCDPISGHTALYWYRQSLGQGPEFLIYFQGTGAADDSGLPNDRFFAVRPEGSVSTLKIQRTERGDSAVYLCASSARTGTTDTQYFGPGTRLTVL.

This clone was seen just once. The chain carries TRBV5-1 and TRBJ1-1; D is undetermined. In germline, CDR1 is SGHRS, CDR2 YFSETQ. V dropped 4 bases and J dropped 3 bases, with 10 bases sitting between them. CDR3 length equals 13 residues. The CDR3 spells CASSPGSYTEAFF. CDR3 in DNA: TGCGCCAGCAGCCCCGGGTCGTACACTGAAGCTTTCTTT.

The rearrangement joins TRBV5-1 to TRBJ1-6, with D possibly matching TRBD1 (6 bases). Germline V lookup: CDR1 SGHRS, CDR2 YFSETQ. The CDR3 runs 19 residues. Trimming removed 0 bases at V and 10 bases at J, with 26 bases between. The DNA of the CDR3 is TGCGCCAGCAGCTTGGATGTGAGGACTGGAAGAGTGGACAGATCACCCCTCCACTTT. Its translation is CASSLDVRTGRVDRSPLHF.

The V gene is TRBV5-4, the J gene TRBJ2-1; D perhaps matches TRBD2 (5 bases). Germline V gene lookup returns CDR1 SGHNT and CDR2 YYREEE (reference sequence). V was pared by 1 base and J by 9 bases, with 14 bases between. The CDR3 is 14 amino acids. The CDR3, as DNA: TGTGCCAGCAGCTTGTCAAGGGCGGGTGGTGAGCAGTTCTTC. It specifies CASSLSRAGGEQFF. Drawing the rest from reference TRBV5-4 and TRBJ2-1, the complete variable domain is ETGVTQSPTHLIKTRGQQVTLRCSSQSGHNTVSWYQQALGQGPQFIFQYYREEENGRGNFPPRFSGLQFPNYSSELNVNALELDDSALYLCASSLSRAGGEQFFGPGTRLTVL.

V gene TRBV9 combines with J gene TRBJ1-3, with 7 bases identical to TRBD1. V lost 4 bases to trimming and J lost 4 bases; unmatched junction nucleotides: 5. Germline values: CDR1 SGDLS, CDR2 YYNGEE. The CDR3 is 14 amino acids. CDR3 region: CASSLNRGGNTIYF. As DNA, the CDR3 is TGTGCCAGCAGCCTAAACAGGGGCGGAAACACCATATATTTT. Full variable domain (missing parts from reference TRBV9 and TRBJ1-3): DSGVTQTPKHLITATGQRVTLRCSPRSGDLSVYWYQQSLDQGLQFLIQYYNGEERAKGNILERFSAQQFPDLHSELNLSSLELGDSALYFCASSLNRGGNTIYFGEGSWLTVV.

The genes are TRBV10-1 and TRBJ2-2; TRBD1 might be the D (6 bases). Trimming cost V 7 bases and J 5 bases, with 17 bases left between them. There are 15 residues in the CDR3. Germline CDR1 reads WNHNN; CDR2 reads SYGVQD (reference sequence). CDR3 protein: CASTEGGSGTGELFF. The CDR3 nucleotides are TGCGCCAGCACCGAAGGGGGATCAGGTACCGGGGAGCTGTTTTTT.

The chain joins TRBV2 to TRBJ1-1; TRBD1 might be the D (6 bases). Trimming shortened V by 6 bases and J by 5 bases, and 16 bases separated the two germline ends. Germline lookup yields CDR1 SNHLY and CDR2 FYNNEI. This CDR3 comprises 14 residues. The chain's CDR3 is CASRKDRVGTEAFF. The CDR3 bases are TGTGCCAGCAGGAAGGACAGAGTCGGAACTGAAGCTTTCTTT.

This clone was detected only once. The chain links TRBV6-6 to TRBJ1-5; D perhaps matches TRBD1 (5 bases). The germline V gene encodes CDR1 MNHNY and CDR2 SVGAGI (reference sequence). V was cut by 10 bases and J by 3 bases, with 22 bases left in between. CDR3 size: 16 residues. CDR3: CATVYPGGASNQPQHF. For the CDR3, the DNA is TGTGCCACCGTATACCCGGGGGGAGCTTCCAATCAGCCCCAGCATTTT.

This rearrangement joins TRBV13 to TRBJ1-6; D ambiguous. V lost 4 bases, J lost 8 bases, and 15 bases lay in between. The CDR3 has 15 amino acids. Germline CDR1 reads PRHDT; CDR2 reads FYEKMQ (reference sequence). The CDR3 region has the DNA TGTGCCAGCAGCTCCAATCGTCCCGCGTATTCACCCCTCCACTTT. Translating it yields CASSSNRPAYSPLHF.

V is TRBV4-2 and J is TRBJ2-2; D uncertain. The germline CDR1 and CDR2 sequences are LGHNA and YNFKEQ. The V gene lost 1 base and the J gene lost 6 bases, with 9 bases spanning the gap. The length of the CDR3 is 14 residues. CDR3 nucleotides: TGTGCCAGCAGCCAAGCCCCGGGTGCCGGGGAGCTGTTTTTT. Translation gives CASSQAPGAGELFF.

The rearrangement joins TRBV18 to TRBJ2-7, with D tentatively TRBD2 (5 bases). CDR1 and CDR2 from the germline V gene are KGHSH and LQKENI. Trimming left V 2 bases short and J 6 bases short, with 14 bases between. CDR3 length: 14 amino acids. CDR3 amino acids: CASSPASIEAEQYF. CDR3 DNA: TGTGCCAGCTCACCAGCTAGCATAGAGGCCGAGCAGTACTTC.

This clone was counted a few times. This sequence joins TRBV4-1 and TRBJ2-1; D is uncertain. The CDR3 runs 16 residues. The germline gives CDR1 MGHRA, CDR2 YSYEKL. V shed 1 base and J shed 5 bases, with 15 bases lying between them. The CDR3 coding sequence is TGCGCCAGCAGCCAAGGTCCCTGGAGCGCTAACAATGAGCAGTTCTTC. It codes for CASSQGPWSANNEQFF.

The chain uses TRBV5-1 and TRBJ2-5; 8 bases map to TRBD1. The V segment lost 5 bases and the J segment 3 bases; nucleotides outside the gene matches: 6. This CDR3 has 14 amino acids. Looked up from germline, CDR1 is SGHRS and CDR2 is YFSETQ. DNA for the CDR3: TGCGCCAGCAGACCAGGGGGCGGGGAAGAGACCCAGTACTTC. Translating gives CASRPGGGEETQYF. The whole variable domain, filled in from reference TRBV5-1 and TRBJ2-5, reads KAGVTQTPRYLIKTRGQQVTLSCSPISGHRSVSWYQQTPGQGLQFLFEYFSETQRNKGNFPGRFSGRQFSNSRSEMNVSTLELGDSALYLCASRPGGGEETQYFGPGTRLLVL.

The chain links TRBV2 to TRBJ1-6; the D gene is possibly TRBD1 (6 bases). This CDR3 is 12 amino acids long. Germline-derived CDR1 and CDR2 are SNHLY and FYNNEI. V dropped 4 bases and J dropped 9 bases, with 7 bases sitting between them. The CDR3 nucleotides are TGTGCCAGCAGTGCAGGGGTTTCACCCCTCCACTTT. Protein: CASSAGVSPLHF.

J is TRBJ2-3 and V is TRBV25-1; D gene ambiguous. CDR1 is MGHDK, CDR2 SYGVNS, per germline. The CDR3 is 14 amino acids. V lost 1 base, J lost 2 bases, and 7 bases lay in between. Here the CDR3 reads CASSEFPSTDTQYF. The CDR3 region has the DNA TGTGCCAGCAGTGAATTTCCGTCCACAGATACGCAGTATTTT.

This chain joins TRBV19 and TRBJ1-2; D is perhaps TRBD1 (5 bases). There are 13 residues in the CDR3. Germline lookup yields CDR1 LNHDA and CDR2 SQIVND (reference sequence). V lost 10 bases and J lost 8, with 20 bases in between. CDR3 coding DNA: TGTGCCACCGGGGACTTCCCCACGAGGGGCTACACCTTC. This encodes CATGDFPTRGYTF.

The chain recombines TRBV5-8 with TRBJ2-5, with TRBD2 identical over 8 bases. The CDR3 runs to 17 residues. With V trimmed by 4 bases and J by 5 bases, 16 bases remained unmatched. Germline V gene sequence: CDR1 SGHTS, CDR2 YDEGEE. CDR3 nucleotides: TGTGCCAGCAGCCCCCAAAAGAGTAGCGGGGTTCGGGAGACCCAGTACTTC. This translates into CASSPQKSSGVRETQYF.

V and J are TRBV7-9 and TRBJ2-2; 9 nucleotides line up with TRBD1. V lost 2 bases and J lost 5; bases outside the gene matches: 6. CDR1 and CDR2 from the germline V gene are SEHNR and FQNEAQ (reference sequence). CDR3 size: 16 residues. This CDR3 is CASSLYPQGATGELFF. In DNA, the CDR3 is TGTGCCAGCAGCTTATACCCACAGGGGGCGACCGGGGAGCTGTTTTTT. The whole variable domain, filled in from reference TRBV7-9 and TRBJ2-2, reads DTGVSQNPRHKITKRGQNVTFRCDPISEHNRLYWYRQTLGQGPEFLTYFQNEAQLEKSRLLSDRFSAERPKGSFSTLEIQRTEQGDSAMYLCASSLYPQGATGELFFGEGSRLTVL.

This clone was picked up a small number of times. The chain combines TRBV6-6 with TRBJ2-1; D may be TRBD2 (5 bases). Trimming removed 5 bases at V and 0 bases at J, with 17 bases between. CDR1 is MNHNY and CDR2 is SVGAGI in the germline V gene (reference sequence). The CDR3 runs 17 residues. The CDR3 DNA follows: TGTGCCAGCAGTCCCGGGAAGGGCAAGAGCTCCTACAATGAGCAGTTCTTC. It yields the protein CASSPGKGKSSYNEQFF.

CDR3 sequence reads: CASSPFDRGNYGYTF. CDR3 sequence (DNA): TGTGCCAGCAGCCCTTTTGACAGGGGCAACTATGGCTACACCTTC. The rearrangement links TRBV9 to TRBJ1-2, with 8 bases identical to TRBD1. CDR1 SGDLS and CDR2 YYNGEE come from the germline V gene. V shed 4 bases, J shed 2 bases, and the junction held 7 bases outside the gene matches. This CDR3 spans 15 amino acids. The variable domain in full, with the rest retrieved from reference TRBV9 and TRBJ1-2, is DSGVTQTPKHLITATGQRVTLRCSPRSGDLSVYWYQQSLDQGLQFLIQYYNGEERAKGNILERFSAQQFPDLHSELNLSSLELGDSALYFCASSPFDRGNYGYTFGSGTRLTVV.